This T cell receptor (beta chain) was observed in a study of cytomegalovirus exposure and HLA in healthy donors. Overall study findings and caveats: An analysis done earlier found most TCR beta V segments productive about 87% or about 30% of the time. Some V segments could not be told apart, so they were left out, TRBV6-2 and TRBV6-3 among them. The classifier reportedly diagnosed cytomegalovirus status with high sensitivity and specificity. The authors confirmed in vitro that a few CMV-associated chains were specific for CMV antigens.

The PCR contained 60 Vbeta and 13 Jbeta primers. Measured with immunoSEQ multiplex PCR; TCRdb has only the in-frame clones, and not every one. The sample yields approximately 150,000 clones, roughly 80% seen once. Germline CDR1 reads WSHSY; CDR2 reads SAAADI. With V trimmed by 4 bases and J by 8 bases, 10 bases remained unmatched. The CDR3 loop spans 16 amino acids. As for this clone: No antigen is known for it.

The source of this sequence is a man aged 30 to 39 in good health and CMV-seropositive. The rearrangement uses TRBV10-2 and TRBJ2-2, with 10 positions matching TRBD2. The sequencing input was PBMCs. DNA for the CDR3: TGCGCCAGCAGTGTAGTGGGACTAGCGTCGGCTGGGGAGCTGTTTTTT. Translating gives CASSVVGLASAGELFF.